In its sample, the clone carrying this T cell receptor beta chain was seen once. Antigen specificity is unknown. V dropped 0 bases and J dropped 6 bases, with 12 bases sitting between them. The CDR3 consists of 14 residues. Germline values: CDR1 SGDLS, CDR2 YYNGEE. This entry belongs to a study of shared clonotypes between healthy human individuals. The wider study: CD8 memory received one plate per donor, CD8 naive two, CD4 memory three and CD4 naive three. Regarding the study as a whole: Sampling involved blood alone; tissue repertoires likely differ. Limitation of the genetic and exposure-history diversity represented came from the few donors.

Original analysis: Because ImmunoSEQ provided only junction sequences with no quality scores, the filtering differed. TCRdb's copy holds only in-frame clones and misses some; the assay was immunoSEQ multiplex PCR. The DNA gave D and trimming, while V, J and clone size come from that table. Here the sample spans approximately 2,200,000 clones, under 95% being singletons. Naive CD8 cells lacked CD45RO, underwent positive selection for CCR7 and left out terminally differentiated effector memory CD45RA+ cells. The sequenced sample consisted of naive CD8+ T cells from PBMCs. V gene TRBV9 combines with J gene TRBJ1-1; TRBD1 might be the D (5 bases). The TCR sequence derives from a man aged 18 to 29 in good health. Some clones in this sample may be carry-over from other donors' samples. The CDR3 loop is CASSVDGGVAEAFF. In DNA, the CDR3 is TGTGCCAGCAGCGTAGATGGAGGGGTGGCTGAAGCTTTCTTT.